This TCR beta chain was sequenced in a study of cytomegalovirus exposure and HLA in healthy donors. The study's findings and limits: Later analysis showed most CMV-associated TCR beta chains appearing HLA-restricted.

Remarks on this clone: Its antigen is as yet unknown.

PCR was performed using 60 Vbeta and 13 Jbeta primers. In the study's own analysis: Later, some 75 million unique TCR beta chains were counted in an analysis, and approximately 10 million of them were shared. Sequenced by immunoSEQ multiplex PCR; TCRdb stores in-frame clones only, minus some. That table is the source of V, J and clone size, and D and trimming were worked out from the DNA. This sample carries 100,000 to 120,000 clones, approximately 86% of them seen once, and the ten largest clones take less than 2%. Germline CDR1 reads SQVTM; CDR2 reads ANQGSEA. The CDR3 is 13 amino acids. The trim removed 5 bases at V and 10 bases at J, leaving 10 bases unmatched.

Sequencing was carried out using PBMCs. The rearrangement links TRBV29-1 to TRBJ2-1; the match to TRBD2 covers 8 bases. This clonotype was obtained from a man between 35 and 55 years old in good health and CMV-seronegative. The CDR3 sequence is CSVWTSQVREQFF. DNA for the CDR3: TGCAGCGTTTGGACTAGCCAGGTCCGGGAGCAGTTCTTC.